The sequence of this T cell receptor beta chain was determined in a study of blood T cell repertoires in COVID-19. Study-level background: The United States, Italy and Spain provided the acute and convalescent COVID-19 samples. PBMCs, B-cell-depleted T cells, or T cells were the source of the cDNA or gDNA that made up the material.

Methods used by the authors: Reference gene primer amplification in the assay estimated nucleated cell counts. Method: immunoSEQ multiplex PCR; TCRdb's copy keeps in-frame clones and lacks some. V and J calls and clone size are copied from that table; D and trimming were computed from the DNA. The sample holds under 110,000 clones, over 80% seen once. Germline V gene data show CDR1 as SGDLS and CDR2 as YYNGEE. The CDR3 contains 13 residues. Germline trimming cut 4 bases from V and 8 bases from J; bases unmatched to any gene: 8. The specimen was peripheral blood. The sequence came from a middle-aged man with acute or convalescent COVID-19. The rearrangement uses TRBV9 and TRBJ1-2; 7 positions match TRBD1. The CDR3 region has the DNA TGTGCCAGCAGCTCCTTCCAGGGGGAAGGCTACACCTTC. Its translation is CASSSFQGEGYTF.